The subject of this entry is one TCR beta chain. Its antigen is currently not known. Per-base qualities were not stored, and no clone one base away is much larger. The sample belongs to a study of a mutant IDH1 vaccine in newly diagnosed glioma (dated by TCRdb to about 2021). Regarding the research as a whole: Vaccination started 4-6 weeks after radiotherapy alone, or was given together with temozolomide cycles in the groups whose treatment included chemotherapy. Visit V12 was the week-35 safety follow-up and visit V13 was the week-47 end of study. Peripheral blood was collected at six visits: V03 (baseline), V05, V07, V10, V12 and V13. Of the roughly 30 treated patients, roughly 62% were male and approximately 38% were female, and the mean age was roughly 40 years. Longitudinal TCRB deep sequencing was done for some 26 treated patients, wherever samples were available for exploratory analyses. Prior to enrollment, standard therapy consisting of radiotherapy alone, temozolomide alone, or radiochemotherapy with temozolomide had been administered to patients, with the combination being received by most patients. Overall results and qualifications from the work: Pseudoprogression seemed to be unrelated to changes in the top peripheral T cell clonotypes found by TCRB sequencing. According to the authors, sample limitations meant that analyses of patient blood samples could not be reproduced. Immune responses induced by the vaccine were seen in approximately 93% of patients across multiple MHC alleles. Availability determined which PBMC samples were chosen for TCRB deep sequencing.

The sample's time point label, in plain terms: week 47, end of study. Every vaccine dose consisted of 300 ug of a 20-mer mutant IDH1 peptide in Montanide, administered subcutaneously together with topical imiquimod. Eight vaccinations were administered to patients in weeks 1, 3, 5, 7, 11, 15, 19 and 23, corresponding to visits V03 through V10. All donors had newly diagnosed IDH1-mutant astrocytomas of WHO grade 3 or 4 that showed loss of nuclear ATRX. The samples were drawn from NOA16, a multicentre, single-arm, open-label phase I trial in Germany that tested a mutant IDH1 peptide vaccine in humans for the first time. Genomic DNA for TCRB sequencing was isolated from EDTA blood with the DNeasy Blood and Tissue Kit. Library method: the immunoSEQ multiplex PCR assay. Following the manufacturer's protocol, the hsTCRB Kit was used to amplify rearranged TCR beta chain sequences. An Illumina MiSeq was used to sequence the TCRB libraries. In the original analysis: The kit vendor's proprietary platform handled demultiplexing, trimming and gene mapping. What TCRdb holds here is the immuneACCESS table cut down to in-frame rearrangements. Part of the clones is not present; checked against another copy, under half of the missing clones reflect an unresolved V gene, and the others are unexplained. For V, J and clone size, that table is used; D and trimming come from the DNA. In this sample the table shows about 94,000 clones, roughly 86% of which occur a single time. The ten largest clones represent approximately 0.8% of the sample.

Per the germline V gene, SGHTA is the CDR1 and FQGNSA is the CDR2. Trimming removed 3 bases from V and 8 bases from J, leaving 4 bases between the germline ends. The CDR3 starts with the cysteine, ends with the phenylalanine, and has 11 residues. Only CDR3 DNA remains: 33 bases, in frame from the first base. This TCR was sampled from a woman between 50 and 59 years old with glioma. Recombination joined TRBV7-2 with TRBJ1-4; the D gene identity is not certain. Material: PBMCs, obtained from a glioma patient whose treatment included an IDH1 peptide vaccine. The CDR3 here reads CASSFGEKLFF. The DNA is TGTGCCAGCAGCTTCGGAGAAAAACTGTTTTTT.